A few counts support the clone carrying this T cell receptor (beta chain). Its cognate antigen is unknown. At one of its ends the junction is not consistent with the germline gene, which may arise from a read error. This record comes from a study of T-cell reconstitution after alpha-beta-depleted transplantation in children. Findings of the study overall: After transplant, high TCRbeta diversity at day 60 in some patients arose from surviving recipient T cells and thymic progenitors.

The library targeted TCRbeta and was prepared with unique molecular identifiers. In TCRdb, the PCR reads were re-called with MiXCR into one record per CDR3 protein. The data contain a few hundred thousand distinct CDR3 sequences, 27% of them singletons. CDR3 length: 13 amino acids. The chain has TRBV12-3 or TRBV12-4 and TRBJ2-7; D gene uncertain. The sequence came from a boy less than two years old with Wiskott-Aldrich syndrome, due to receive a stem cell transplant. The sequencing here drew on PBMCs, taken before TCRalphabeta/CD19-depleted stem cell transplant. This CDR3 is CASRLDSYHEQYF. CDR3 bases: TGTGCCAGCAGATTAGACTCCTACCACGAGCAGTACTTC.